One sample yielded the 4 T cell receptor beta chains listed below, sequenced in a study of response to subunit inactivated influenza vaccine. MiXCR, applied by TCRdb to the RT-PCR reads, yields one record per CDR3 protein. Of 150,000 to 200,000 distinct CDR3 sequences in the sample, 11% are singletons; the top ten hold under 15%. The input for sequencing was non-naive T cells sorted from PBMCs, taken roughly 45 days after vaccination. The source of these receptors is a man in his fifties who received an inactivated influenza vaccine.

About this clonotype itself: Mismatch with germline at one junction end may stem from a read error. The CDR3 loop reads CASRQRDHETQYF. CDR3 in DNA: TGTGCCAGCAGACAGCGGGACCATGAGACCCAGTACTTC. This chain joins TRBV5-6 and TRBJ2-5, with 7 bases matching TRBD2. Per germline, CDR1 SGHDT and CDR2 YYEEEE. CDR3 length: 13 amino acids.

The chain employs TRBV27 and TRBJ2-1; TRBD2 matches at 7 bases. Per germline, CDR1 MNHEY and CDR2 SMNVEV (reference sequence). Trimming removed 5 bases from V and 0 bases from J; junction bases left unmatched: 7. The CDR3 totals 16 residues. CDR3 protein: CASSTGSGVSYNEQFF. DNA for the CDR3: TGTGCCAGCAGTACAGGAAGCGGGGTCTCCTACAATGAGCAGTTCTTC.

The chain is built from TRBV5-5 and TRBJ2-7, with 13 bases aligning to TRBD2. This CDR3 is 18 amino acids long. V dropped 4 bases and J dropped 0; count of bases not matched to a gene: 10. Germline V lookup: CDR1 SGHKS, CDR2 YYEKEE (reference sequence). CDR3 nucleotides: TGTGCCAGCAGCATAGGTCCGGGACTAGCGGGAAGCTCCTACGAGCAGTACTTC. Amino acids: CASSIGPGLAGSSYEQYF.

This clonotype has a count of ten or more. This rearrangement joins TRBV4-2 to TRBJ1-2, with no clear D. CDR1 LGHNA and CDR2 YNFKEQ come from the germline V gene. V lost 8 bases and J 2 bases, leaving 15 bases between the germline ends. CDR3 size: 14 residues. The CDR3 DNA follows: TGTGCCAGCGGAGAATCTAATAGCAACTATGGCTACACCTTC. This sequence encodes CASGESNSNYGYTF.